The sequence of this T cell receptor (beta chain) was determined in a study of CD4+ T cells in melanoma. Study-level points and caveats: CD8+ T cell, macrophage and B cell function reportedly correlated with neoantigen-specific CD4+ T cells. Neoantigen-specific CD4+ T cells in melanoma reportedly had diverse differentiation states.

In its sample, this clone was seen once. Its specificity is not known. Data came from immunoSEQ multiplex PCR; TCRdb stores just in-frame clones and leaves some out. Here the sample spans 6,400 or so clones, approximately 69% being singletons. Germline-derived CDR1 and CDR2 are LNHDA and SQIVND (reference sequence). V shed 3 bases and J 3 bases; nucleotides not matched to a gene: 4. This CDR3 is built from 14 residues. This chain connects TRBV19 to TRBJ2-7, with 8 bases aligning to TRBD1. The receptor was isolated from a human donor with melanoma. What was sequenced was cells from a culture (not recorded whether cultured in vitro). CDR3 nucleotides: TGTGCCAGTAGTATTCCGGACAGGGACTACGAGCAGTACTTC. It encodes CASSIPDRDYEQYF.